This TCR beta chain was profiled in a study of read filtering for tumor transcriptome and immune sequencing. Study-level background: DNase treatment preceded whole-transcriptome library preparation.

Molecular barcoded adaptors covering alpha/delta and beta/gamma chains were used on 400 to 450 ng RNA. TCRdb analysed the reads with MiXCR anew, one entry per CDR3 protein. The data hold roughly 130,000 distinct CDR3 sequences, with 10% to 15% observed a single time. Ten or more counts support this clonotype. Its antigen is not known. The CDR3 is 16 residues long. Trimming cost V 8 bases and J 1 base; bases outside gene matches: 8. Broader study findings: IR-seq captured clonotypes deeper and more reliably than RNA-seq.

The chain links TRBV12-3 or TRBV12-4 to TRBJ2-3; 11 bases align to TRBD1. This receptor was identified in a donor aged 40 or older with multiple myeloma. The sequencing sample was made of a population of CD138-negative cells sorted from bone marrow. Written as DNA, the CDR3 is TGTGCCAGCGGGGGACAGGGGGGCGCCGGCACAGATACGCAGTATTTT. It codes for CASGGQGGAGTDTQYF.